A single sample gave rise to the 27 T cell receptor beta chains below, sequenced in a study of cytomegalovirus exposure and HLA in healthy donors. The primer mix had 60 Vbeta and 13 Jbeta primers. The assay was immunoSEQ multiplex PCR, and TCRdb's table has in-frame clones only and misses some. The sample shows about 77,000 clones, about 80% of them seen only once. The material sequenced was PBMCs. Every receptor here comes from a woman between 35 and 50 years old in good health and CMV-seronegative.

V is TRBV30 and J is TRBJ1-2; TRBD1 might be the D (6 bases). Trimming removed 3 bases from V and 9 bases from J, with 14 bases in between. The CDR3 extends over 12 amino acids. Per germline, CDR1 GTSNPN and CDR2 SVGIG (reference sequence). CDR3 sequence reads: CAWRESRGSYTF. CDR3 coding DNA: TGTGCCTGGAGGGAGAGCAGGGGTAGCTACACCTTC. The full variable domain, completed using reference TRBV30 and TRBJ1-2, is SQTIHQWPATLVQPVGSPLSLECTVEGTSNPNLYWYRQAAGRGLQLLFYSVGIGQISSEVPQNLSASRPQDRQFILSSKKLLLSDSGFYLCAWRESRGSYTFGSGTRLTVV.

The CDR3 DNA reads TGTGCCAGCAGTTCTCCGGGACAGTGGGGGTCGCCCCAGCATTTT. Amino acids: CASSSPGQWGSPQHF. The chain couples TRBV28 to TRBJ1-5; 7 nucleotides line up with TRBD1. The CDR3 spans 15 residues. The junction had 12 bases not matched to a gene; V was cut back by 4 bases and J by 9 bases. Germline V gene data show CDR1 as MDHEN and CDR2 as SYDVKM.

This chain uses TRBV7-9 with TRBJ1-2; D gene uncertain. V lost 6 bases and J lost 6, with 23 bases in between. Germline V gives CDR1 SEHNR, CDR2 FQNEAQ (reference sequence). The CDR3 has 16 residues. CDR3 bases: TGTGCCAGCAGTCCCCCTTCACGCCGAGGTTCTAATGGCTACACCTTC. This encodes CASSPPSRRGSNGYTF.

The chain is built from TRBV19 and TRBJ2-6; 12 nucleotides match TRBD1. The ends lost 1 base at V and 2 bases at J; junction bases unmatched: 3. This CDR3 is 18 amino acids long. In germline, CDR1 is LNHDA, CDR2 SQIVND (reference sequence). CDR3 region: CASSIAGTGGAGANVLTF. The CDR3, as DNA: TGTGCCAGTAGTATAGCGGGGACAGGGGGCGCTGGGGCCAACGTCCTGACTTTC.

The chain joins TRBV30 to TRBJ1-3, with D unresolved. Germline-derived CDR1 and CDR2 are GTSNPN and SVGIG (reference sequence). This CDR3 has 11 residues. V lost 4 bases to trimming and J lost 4 bases, with 5 bases between them. The CDR3 nucleotides are TGTGCCTGGACTCCCGGAAACACCATATATTTT. This translates into CAWTPGNTIYF.

The chain is built from TRBV5-5 and TRBJ1-1; no definite D call. V lost 1 base, J lost 4 bases, and 8 bases lay in between. Germline V gene data show CDR1 as SGHKS and CDR2 as YYEKEE (reference sequence). The CDR3 sequence is 13 residues long. The CDR3 DNA follows: TGTGCCAGCAGCTTGCTACCGGGCACTGAAGCTTTCTTT. This translates into CASSLLPGTEAFF.

The chain links TRBV11-3 to TRBJ2-7, with 8 nucleotides matching TRBD1. The ends lost 4 bases at V and 7 bases at J; junction bases unmatched: 12. The CDR3 contains 15 residues. The germline gives CDR1 SGHNT, CDR2 YENEEA. The CDR3 nucleotides read TGTGCCAGCAGCTCGGACCAGGGGGCTCCGCGGGAGCAGTACTTC. Amino acid sequence: CASSSDQGAPREQYF.

The CDR3 sequence: CASSIASGGAGELFF. CDR3 sequence (DNA): TGTGCCAGTAGTATTGCTAGCGGGGGAGCCGGGGAGCTGTTTTTT. The rearrangement links TRBV19 to TRBJ2-2, with 10 nucleotides matching TRBD2. V lost 3 bases, J lost 6 bases, and 4 bases stayed unmatched. From germline, CDR1 is LNHDA and CDR2 SQIVND (reference sequence). This CDR3 contains 15 residues.

This clone was seen a few times. The chain recombines TRBV7-9 with TRBJ2-5; TRBD2 might be the D (6 bases). This CDR3 has 18 amino acids. V was cut by 1 base and J by 2 bases, with 20 bases left in between. CDR1 is SEHNR, CDR2 FQNEAQ, per germline (reference sequence). The CDR3, as DNA: TGTGCCAGCAGCTTAGGGGACCTCGGGGGTCGGCGACAAGAGACCCAGTACTTC. Protein product: CASSLGDLGGRRQETQYF.

J is TRBJ1-5 and V is TRBV19; D not certain. The V end was cut by 2 bases, the J end by 3 bases, with 14 bases between. The CDR3 runs to 16 residues. CDR1 LNHDA and CDR2 SQIVND come from the germline V gene (reference sequence). The CDR3 spells CASSIRDTSFNQPQHF. Here the CDR3 DNA reads TGTGCCAGTAGTATAAGAGACACGTCATTCAATCAGCCCCAGCATTTT.

Here the CDR3 reads CASSLVGVSYNEQFF. In nucleotides, the CDR3 is TGCGCCAGCAGCTTGGTAGGGGTAAGCTACAATGAGCAGTTCTTC. The chain uses TRBV5-1 and TRBJ2-1; tentative D call: TRBD1 (5 bases). This CDR3 region has 15 residues. V was clipped by 0 bases and J by 3 bases, with 10 bases between them. CDR1 and CDR2 (germline): SGHRS, YFSETQ.

The chain carries TRBV5-8 and TRBJ2-7; 8 bases fit TRBD1. The CDR3 loop spans 14 amino acids. Germline lookup yields CDR1 SGHTS and CDR2 YDEGEE. J gave up 1 base and V 4 bases, and 4 bases lay outside the gene matches. DNA of the CDR3: TGTGCCAGCAGCCGACAGGGGAGGTCCTACGAGCAGTACTTC. Translated, it gives CASSRQGRSYEQYF.

The J gene is TRBJ1-2, the V gene TRBV7-9, with a weak D call TRBD1 (6 bases). Germline CDR1 SEHNR, CDR2 FQNEAQ (reference sequence). Between the trimmed V and J ends, which lost 5 bases and 2 bases, there was a span of 12 bases. This CDR3 is 14 amino acids long. CDR3 sequence (DNA): TGTGCCAGCAGCCCTGGGGGCAACAACTATGGCTACACCTTC. Amino acids: CASSPGGNNYGYTF.

This clone was counted a single time. The CDR3 bases are TGCGCCAGCAGCTCAAGGACAGGGGGGAACACAGATACGCAGTATTTT. Its protein product is CASSSRTGGNTDTQYF. The J gene is TRBJ2-3, the V gene TRBV5-1, with 10 bases identical to TRBD1. CDR3 length: 16 residues. The V gene's germline CDR1 is SGHRS and CDR2 YFSETQ. Losses at the gene ends were 3 bases for V and 2 bases for J; bases not matched to a gene: 6.

The V call is TRBV2, the J call TRBJ1-3; 7 nucleotides match TRBD1. Trimming at V came to 6 bases and at J to 1 base, leaving 6 bases not matched to a gene. The CDR3 totals 15 residues. Germline values: CDR1 SNHLY, CDR2 FYNNEI. The CDR3 coding sequence is TGTGCCAGCAGGGAGGACAGGCCGTCTGGAAACACCATATATTTT. Translation: CASREDRPSGNTIYF.

This chain's CDR3 is CASSSTGLSSGNTIYF. The DNA for the CDR3 is TGTGCCAGTAGTTCGACAGGACTCTCCTCTGGAAACACCATATATTTT. V and J are TRBV19 and TRBJ1-3; D is perhaps TRBD1 (6 bases). V lost 5 bases and J 0 bases, leaving 14 bases between the germline ends. This CDR3 comprises 16 residues. The germline CDR1 and CDR2 sequences are LNHDA and SQIVND (reference sequence).

The V and J genes are TRBV30 and TRBJ1-5; D is ambiguous. The CDR3 extends over 17 amino acids. The germline gives CDR1 GTSNPN, CDR2 SVGIG (reference sequence). Between the trimmed V and J ends, which lost 2 bases and 0 bases, there was a span of 17 bases. CDR3 sequence reads: CAWSKTQRQNSNQPQHF. CDR3 nucleotide sequence: TGTGCCTGGAGTAAGACGCAAAGACAAAATAGCAATCAGCCCCAGCATTTT.

The chain joins TRBV10-3 to TRBJ1-2; the D gene is possibly TRBD1 (6 bases). Germline-derived CDR1 and CDR2 are ENHRY and SYGVKD. CDR3 length: 17 residues. The V and J ends lost 3 bases and 4 bases respectively, with 21 bases between them. The DNA of the CDR3 is TGTGCCATCAGTGAAGGGGGTCGACAGTCTTTTGGCTATGGCTACACCTTC. It yields the protein CAISEGGRQSFGYGYTF.

This clone was seen more than once but under ten times. The chain links TRBV5-4 to TRBJ1-2; TRBD1 matches 8 bases. Per the germline V gene, CDR1 is SGHNT and CDR2 is YYREEE (reference sequence). Losses at the gene ends were 4 bases for V and 6 bases for J; bases not matched to a gene: 5. The CDR3 loop spans 13 amino acids. CDR3 in DNA: TGTGCCAGCAGCCCAGGGGGCGCAGATGGCTACACCTTC. Residues: CASSPGGADGYTF.

This clone occurred a few times. Other DNA sequences in the sample encode the same CDR3. The chain couples TRBV7-6 to TRBJ2-7, with 8 bases fitting TRBD1. The V gene's germline CDR1 is SGHVS and CDR2 FNYEAQ. This CDR3 has 14 amino acids. The junction had 7 bases not matched to a gene; V was cut back by 5 bases and J by 4 bases. CDR3 sequence reads: CASSIGQGLYEQYF. The CDR3 DNA sequence: TGTGCCAGCAGCATAGGACAGGGACTTTACGAGCAGTACTTC.

This clone was counted between two and nine times. The V call is TRBV6-6, the J call TRBJ1-1; a possible D gene is TRBD1 (5 bases). V lost 10 bases, J lost 4 bases, and 13 bases lay in between. The CDR3 totals 12 residues. Germline CDR1 MNHNY, CDR2 SVGAGI (reference sequence). Written as DNA, the CDR3 is TGTGCCACTGGGGGGGTCGGCACTGAAGCTTTCTTT. The encoded protein is CATGGVGTEAFF.

The rearrangement uses TRBV19 and TRBJ2-1, with D possibly being TRBD1 (6 bases). Germline V gives CDR1 LNHDA, CDR2 SQIVND (reference sequence). V lost 6 bases, J lost 12 bases, and 24 bases lay in between. The CDR3 has 15 amino acids. The CDR3 DNA is TGTGCCAGTAGCTTGGGGGACACGGTCGGGTTGGGGCAGTTCTTC. Translated, it gives CASSLGDTVGLGQFF.

The chain uses TRBV27 and TRBJ2-7; 10 bases line up with TRBD1. CDR1 and CDR2 (germline): MNHEY, SMNVEV (reference sequence). The CDR3 contains 17 residues. Germline trimming cut 3 bases from V and 3 bases from J; bases unmatched to any gene: 11. The CDR3 spells CASSLIRVRDRGYEQYF. Here the CDR3 DNA reads TGTGCCAGCAGTTTGATCCGGGTCAGGGACAGGGGCTACGAGCAGTACTTC.

In this sample, this clone turned up a few times. The rearrangement links TRBV6-4 to TRBJ1-6; D is undetermined. The CDR3 covers 15 residues. The ends were cut back, 2 bases at V and 6 bases at J, with 11 bases in the middle. Looked up from germline, CDR1 is MRHNA and CDR2 is SNTAGT. As DNA, the CDR3 is TGTGCCAGCAGTGACACCCCGCAGGCTAATTCACCCCTCCACTTT. It encodes CASSDTPQANSPLHF.

The genes are TRBV5-6 and TRBJ1-5; TRBD1 matches 7 bases. Trimming cost V 3 bases and J 2 bases; bases outside gene matches: 8. Germline loops: CDR1 SGHDT, CDR2 YYEEEE. The CDR3 extends over 16 amino acids. CDR3 DNA sequence: TGTGCCAGCAGCTCATTCTCAACAGGGGGCAATCAGCCCCAGCATTTT. It translates to CASSSFSTGGNQPQHF.

The chain recombines TRBV5-1 with TRBJ2-3, with a weak D call TRBD1 (5 bases). Trimming pared 3 bases from V and 0 bases from J, leaving 8 bases between. Germline-derived CDR1 and CDR2 are SGHRS and YFSETQ. CDR3 size: 14 residues. The CDR3, as DNA: TGCGCCAGCAGCTCCGGACAAAGCACAGATACGCAGTATTTT. This sequence encodes CASSSGQSTDTQYF.

The chain employs TRBV5-8 and TRBJ2-7; D remains unclear. The CDR3 runs to 13 residues. The ends were cut back, 0 bases at V and 7 bases at J, with 11 bases in the middle. The germline gives CDR1 SGHTS, CDR2 YDEGEE. DNA for the CDR3: TGTGCCAGCAGCTTGGACCCAGGAAAAGAGCAGTACTTC. This sequence encodes CASSLDPGKEQYF.